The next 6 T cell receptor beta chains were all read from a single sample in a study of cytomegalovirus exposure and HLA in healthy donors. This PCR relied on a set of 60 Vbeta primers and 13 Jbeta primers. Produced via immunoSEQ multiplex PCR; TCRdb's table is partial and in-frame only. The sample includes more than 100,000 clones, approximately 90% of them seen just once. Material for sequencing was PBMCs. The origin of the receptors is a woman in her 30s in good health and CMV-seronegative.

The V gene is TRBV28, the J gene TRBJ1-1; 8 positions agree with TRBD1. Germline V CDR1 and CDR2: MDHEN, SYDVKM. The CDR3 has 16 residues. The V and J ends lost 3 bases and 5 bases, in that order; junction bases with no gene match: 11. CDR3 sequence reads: CASSFLGQGRGTEAFF. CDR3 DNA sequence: TGTGCCAGCAGTTTCCTCGGACAGGGACGAGGAACTGAAGCTTTCTTT.

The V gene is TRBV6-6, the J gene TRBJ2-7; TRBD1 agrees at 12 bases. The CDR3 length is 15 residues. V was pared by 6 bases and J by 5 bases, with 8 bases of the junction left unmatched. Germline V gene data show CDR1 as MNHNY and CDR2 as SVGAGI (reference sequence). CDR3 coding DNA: TGTGCCAGCAGCTTGCCGGGACAGGGGGCTGACGAGCAGTACTTC. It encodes CASSLPGQGADEQYF.

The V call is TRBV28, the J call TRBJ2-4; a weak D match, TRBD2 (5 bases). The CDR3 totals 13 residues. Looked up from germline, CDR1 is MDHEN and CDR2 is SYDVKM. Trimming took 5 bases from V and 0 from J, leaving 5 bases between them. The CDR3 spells CASSRGAKNIQYF. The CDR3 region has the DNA TGTGCCAGCAGTCGGGGAGCCAAAAACATTCAGTACTTC.

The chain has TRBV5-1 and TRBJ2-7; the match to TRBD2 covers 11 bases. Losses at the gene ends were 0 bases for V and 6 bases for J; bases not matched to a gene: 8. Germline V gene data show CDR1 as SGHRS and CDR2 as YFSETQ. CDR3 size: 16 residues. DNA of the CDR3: TGCGCCAGCAGCTTGGGTTTGGGACTAGCGGCAACCGAGCAGTACTTC. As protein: CASSLGLGLAATEQYF. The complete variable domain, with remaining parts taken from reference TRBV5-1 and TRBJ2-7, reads KAGVTQTPRYLIKTRGQQVTLSCSPISGHRSVSWYQQTPGQGLQFLFEYFSETQRNKGNFPGRFSGRQFSNSRSEMNVSTLELGDSALYLCASSLGLGLAATEQYFGPGTRLTVT.

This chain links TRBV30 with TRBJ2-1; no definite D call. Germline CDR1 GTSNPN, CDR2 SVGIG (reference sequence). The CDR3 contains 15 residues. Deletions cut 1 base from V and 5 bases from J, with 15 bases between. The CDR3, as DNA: TGTGCCTGGAGTGAGTGGCGCGGTTTACACAATGAGCAGTTCTTC. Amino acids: CAWSEWRGLHNEQFF.

The CDR3 sequence: CASRTPWAGDNEQFF. Written as DNA, the CDR3 is TGTGCCAGCAGAACCCCGTGGGCAGGGGACAATGAGCAGTTCTTC. The chain has TRBV28 and TRBJ2-1; D may be TRBD1 (6 bases). The V end was cut by 6 bases, the J end by 5 bases, with 17 bases between. The CDR3 has 15 amino acids. The V gene's germline CDR1 is MDHEN and CDR2 SYDVKM.